The 18 T cell receptor beta chains in this list originate from one sample, sequenced in a study of blood T cell repertoires in COVID-19. Assay used: immunoSEQ multiplex PCR; TCRdb lists only in-frame clones, some missing. The sample includes more than 300,000 clones, 91% seen only once; the top ten take 0.7% to 0.95%. The specimen was PBMCs or T cells enriched from blood (not recorded which). The receptors come from a woman in her thirties or forties who had been exposed to COVID-19.

V and J are TRBV11-2 and TRBJ2-7; the match to TRBD1 covers 7 bases. The CDR3 runs to 14 residues. Germline CDR1 is SGHAT and CDR2 is FQNNGV. V shed 2 bases, J shed 4 bases, and the junction held 5 bases outside the gene matches. The CDR3 DNA reads as TGTGCCAGCAGCTTAATAGGGGGCATATACGAGCAGTACTTC. It yields the protein CASSLIGGIYEQYF.

The chain combines TRBV5-1 with TRBJ2-6, with D possibly TRBD1 on 6 matching bases. The V end was cut by 4 bases, the J end by 1 base, with 9 bases between. The length of the CDR3 is 15 residues. From germline, CDR1 is SGHRS and CDR2 YFSETQ. The CDR3 DNA follows: TGCGCCAGCAGCCACAGGGTTTCTGGGGCCAACGTCCTGACTTTC. Its translation: CASSHRVSGANVLTF. The full variable domain, its missing parts supplied by reference TRBV5-1 and TRBJ2-6, is KAGVTQTPRYLIKTRGQQVTLSCSPISGHRSVSWYQQTPGQGLQFLFEYFSETQRNKGNFPGRFSGRQFSNSRSEMNVSTLELGDSALYLCASSHRVSGANVLTFGAGSRLTVL.

The rearrangement joins TRBV6-5 to TRBJ1-2, with TRBD1 matching 9 bases. V lost 6 bases and J lost 2; bases outside the gene matches: 4. Germline CDR1 MNHEY, CDR2 SVGAGI. This CDR3 contains 14 residues. Here the CDR3 reads CASSFGQGNYGYTF. The CDR3 DNA reads as TGTGCCAGCAGCTTTGGACAGGGGAACTATGGCTACACCTTC.

This clone was recorded only once. The chain is built from TRBV7-8 and TRBJ2-7; possibly TRBD2 for D (7 bases). V lost 4 bases to trimming and J lost 1 base, with 20 bases between them. CDR1 is SGHVS and CDR2 is FQNEAQ in the germline V gene. This CDR3 region has 17 residues. CDR3 sequence: CASSSRGGREHSYEQYF. The CDR3 bases are TGTGCCAGCAGCTCGAGGGGGGGGCGCGAGCATTCCTACGAGCAGTACTTC.

This chain links TRBV5-5 with TRBJ1-1; D is uncertain. CDR3 length equals 13 residues. Germline CDR1 is SGHKS and CDR2 is YYEKEE (reference sequence). V lost 1 base to trimming and J lost 6 bases, with 10 bases between them. The CDR3 DNA reads as TGTGCCAGCAGCTTGAGGGAGACCGCTGAAGCTTTCTTT. It is translated as CASSLRETAEAFF.

V gene TRBV4-1 combines with J gene TRBJ1-5; tentatively, D is TRBD1 (5 bases). Germline CDR1 MGHRA, CDR2 YSYEKL. The CDR3 loop spans 16 amino acids. V dropped 0 bases and J dropped 5 bases, with 14 bases sitting between them. DNA of the CDR3: TGCGCCAGCAGCCAAGATGACAGCGCCCGGCATCAGCCCCAGCATTTT. Amino acid sequence: CASSQDDSARHQPQHF.

The CDR3 loop is CASSIGGFVTEAFF. The CDR3 bases are TGTGCCAGTAGTATTGGAGGGTTCGTCACTGAAGCTTTCTTT. The chain is built from TRBV19 and TRBJ1-1; no firm D call. Per germline, CDR1 LNHDA and CDR2 SQIVND (reference sequence). The CDR3 runs 14 residues. Between the trimmed V and J ends, which lost 3 bases and 4 bases, there was a span of 12 bases.

The CDR3 DNA sequence: TGTGCCACCAATGGGGGCAGACAAGAGACCCAGTACTTC. This codes for CATNGGRQETQYF. The chain has TRBV19 and TRBJ2-5; D is possibly TRBD1 (6 bases). CDR3 length: 13 residues. Germline-derived CDR1 and CDR2 are LNHDA and SQIVND (reference sequence). Trimming shortened V by 10 bases and J by 2 bases, and 14 bases separated the two germline ends.

This clone has a handful of counts. The chain has TRBV5-1 and TRBJ1-5; D is possibly TRBD1 (6 bases). Per germline, CDR1 SGHRS and CDR2 YFSETQ. This CDR3 is built from 17 residues. V was clipped by 9 bases and J by 0 bases, with 22 bases between them. The CDR3 region is CATVKTGTPDSNQPQHF. In nucleotides, the CDR3 is TGCGCCACCGTAAAAACCGGGACACCGGATAGCAATCAGCCCCAGCATTTT.

The rearrangement uses TRBV27 and TRBJ1-1, with D perhaps matching TRBD1 (6 bases). The ends were cut back, 1 base at V and 3 bases at J, with 21 bases in the middle. Germline CDR1 and CDR2: MNHEY and SMNVEV (reference sequence). CDR3 size: 18 residues. CDR3 in amino acids: CASSLYTSRGTTDTEAFF. The CDR3 DNA reads as TGTGCCAGCAGTTTATATACTTCCAGGGGAACCACGGACACTGAAGCTTTCTTT.

CDR3 protein: CASSPETEVYGYTF. The CDR3 nucleotides are TGCGCCAGCAGCCCCGAGACAGAAGTCTATGGCTACACCTTC. The V and J genes are TRBV4-3 and TRBJ1-2, with D possibly matching TRBD1 (5 bases). The CDR3 sequence is 14 residues long. Germline V CDR1 and CDR2: LGHNA, YSLEER. V was shortened by 4 bases and J by 4 bases, with 13 bases between the two germline ends.

This chain joins TRBV7-6 and TRBJ1-1; D might be TRBD1 (5 bases). The V end lost 5 bases, the J end lost 1 base, and 14 bases lay between the germline ends. The CDR3 runs 15 residues. CDR1 is SGHVS, CDR2 FNYEAQ, per germline. CDR3 coding DNA: TGTGCCAGCAGCCTGAGTCTCGGACAGAACACTGAAGCTTTCTTT. Its translation: CASSLSLGQNTEAFF.

The V gene is TRBV19, the J gene TRBJ2-5; TRBD1 agrees at 8 bases. Germline V gene sequence: CDR1 LNHDA, CDR2 SQIVND (reference sequence). V lost 3 bases and J lost 5; bases outside the gene matches: 5. This CDR3 comprises 14 residues. The CDR3, as DNA: TGTGCCAGTAGTATGGGAACAGGGGGTGAGACCCAGTACTTC. Translating it yields CASSMGTGGETQYF.

The rearrangement joins TRBV5-4 to TRBJ2-7; 10 positions agree with TRBD1. Germline V lookup: CDR1 SGHNT, CDR2 YYREEE (reference sequence). There are 14 residues in the CDR3. V shed 4 bases, J shed 6 bases, and the junction held 7 bases outside the gene matches. The CDR3 spells CASSTIDRGREQYF. CDR3 nucleotides: TGTGCCAGCAGCACGATTGACAGGGGGCGCGAGCAGTACTTC.

In this sample, this clone turned up once. The J gene is TRBJ1-4, the V gene TRBV7-8, with no clear D. This CDR3 spans 14 amino acids. Looked up from germline, CDR1 is SGHVS and CDR2 is FQNEAQ. V gave up 3 bases and J gave up 4 bases, with 9 bases separating them. The chain's CDR3 is CASSFTEGNEKLFF. The CDR3 region has the DNA TGTGCCAGCAGCTTTACAGAAGGTAATGAAAAACTGTTTTTT.

The chain recombines TRBV7-9 with TRBJ1-1, with TRBD1 matching 11 bases. Germline V gives CDR1 SEHNR, CDR2 FQNEAQ (reference sequence). Trimming at V came to 3 bases and at J to 3 bases, leaving 0 bases not matched to a gene. The CDR3 has 14 residues. CDR3 amino acids: CASSLGQGDTEAFF. Written as DNA, the CDR3 is TGTGCCAGCAGCTTGGGACAGGGGGACACTGAAGCTTTCTTT.

The V gene is TRBV30, the J gene TRBJ1-2; possible D gene TRBD1, 6 bases. V lost 2 bases and J lost 2, with 9 bases in between. Germline assignment: CDR1 GTSNPN and CDR2 SVGIG (reference sequence). This CDR3 is built from 13 residues. The CDR3 nucleotides are TGTGCCTGGAGTAGAGGACAGAACTATGGCTACACCTTC. This encodes CAWSRGQNYGYTF.

This chain uses TRBV24-1 with TRBJ2-7, with D perhaps TRBD1 (6 bases). Trimming removed 2 bases at V and 1 base at J, with 8 bases between. The CDR3 is made up of 14 amino acids. Germline-derived CDR1 and CDR2 are KGHDR and SFDVKD. CDR3 region: CATSDSGVSYEQYF. For the CDR3, the DNA is TGTGCCACCAGTGATTCAGGGGTTTCCTACGAGCAGTACTTC.